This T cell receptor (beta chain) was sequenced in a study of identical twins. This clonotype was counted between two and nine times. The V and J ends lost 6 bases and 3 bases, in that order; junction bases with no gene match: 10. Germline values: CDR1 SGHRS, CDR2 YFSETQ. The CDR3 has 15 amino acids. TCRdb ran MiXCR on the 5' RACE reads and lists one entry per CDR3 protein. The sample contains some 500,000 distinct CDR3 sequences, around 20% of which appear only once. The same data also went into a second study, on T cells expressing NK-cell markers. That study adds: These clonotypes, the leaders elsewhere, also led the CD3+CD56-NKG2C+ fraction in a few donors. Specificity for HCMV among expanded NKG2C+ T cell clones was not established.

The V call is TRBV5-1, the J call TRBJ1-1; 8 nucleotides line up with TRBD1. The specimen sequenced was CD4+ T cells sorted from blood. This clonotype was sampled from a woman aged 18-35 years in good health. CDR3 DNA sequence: TGCGCCAGCACCAGCCAGGGGGCGAAAGACACTGAAGCTTTCTTT. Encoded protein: CASTSQGAKDTEAFF.